These 3 T cell receptor beta chains were all obtained from the same sample, sequenced in a study of T cell responses to AZD1222 COVID-19 vaccine. Measured with immunoSEQ multiplex PCR; TCRdb has only the in-frame clones, and not every one. The data contain 95,000 to 150,000 clones, approximately 94% of them seen just once; the ten biggest clones take up around 5%. Material: peripheral blood, obtained 28 days after the second AZD1222 dose. The receptors derive from an adult who received the AZD1222 COVID-19 vaccine.

The chain employs TRBV18 and TRBJ2-2; 10 bases map to TRBD2. The ends lost 3 bases at V and 3 bases at J; junction bases unmatched: 4. Germline CDR1 reads KGHSH; CDR2 reads LQKENI. The CDR3 covers 16 residues. The CDR3 coding sequence is TGTGCCAGCTCACCGCTAGCGGGAGCGGACACCGGGGAGCTGTTTTTT. This encodes CASSPLAGADTGELFF.

The rearrangement uses TRBV4-3 and TRBJ1-4; 8 nucleotides agree with TRBD1. Trimming at V came to 1 base and at J to 4 bases, leaving 2 bases not matched to a gene. The CDR3 consists of 15 residues. Germline CDR1 reads LGHNA; CDR2 reads YSLEER. CDR3 bases: TGCGCCAGCAGCCAAGTTGGACAGGGTAATGAAAAACTGTTTTTT. Protein product: CASSQVGQGNEKLFF.

This clone was seen a single time. This chain links TRBV6-5 with TRBJ2-2; D is unclear. This CDR3 spans 13 amino acids. V was clipped by 5 bases and J by 4 bases, with 8 bases between them. Germline CDR1 reads MNHEY; CDR2 reads SVGAGI. The CDR3 is CASSRALTGELFF. The CDR3 nucleotides are TGTGCCAGCAGTCGGGCCCTCACCGGGGAGCTGTTTTTT.